This entry features one T cell receptor beta chain sequence. As yet, its antigen is unknown. This entry belongs to a study of T cells in Graves' hyperthyroidism and ophthalmopathy. In the study overall: Sampling of peripheral blood happened at initial diagnosis, prior to any treatment.

TCR beta CDR3 region amplification was performed from RNA transcripts. The HTBI set primed first-round TCR CDR3 RT-PCR. MiXCR, applied by TCRdb to the multiplex PCR reads, yields one record per CDR3 protein. The sample holds about 480,000 distinct CDR3 sequences; about 20% are singletons and the top ten take approximately 54%. Whole-study findings and limits: Most clonotypes expanded in the thyroid (above 0.001) were also present in blood.

The sequence came from a woman between 65 and 79 years old with Graves' ophthalmopathy. The sequencing sample was made of blood.

The CDR3 coding sequence is TGTGCCAGCAGCTTAGCTAACGGACCTTGGGGCTACACCTTC. Translating it yields CASSLANGPWGYTF. The chain combines TRBV7-9 with TRBJ1-2; no reliable D call. The CDR3 covers 14 residues. Between the trimmed V and J ends, which lost 0 bases and 8 bases, there was a span of 13 bases. The germline CDR1 and CDR2 sequences are SEHNR and FQNEAQ (reference sequence).